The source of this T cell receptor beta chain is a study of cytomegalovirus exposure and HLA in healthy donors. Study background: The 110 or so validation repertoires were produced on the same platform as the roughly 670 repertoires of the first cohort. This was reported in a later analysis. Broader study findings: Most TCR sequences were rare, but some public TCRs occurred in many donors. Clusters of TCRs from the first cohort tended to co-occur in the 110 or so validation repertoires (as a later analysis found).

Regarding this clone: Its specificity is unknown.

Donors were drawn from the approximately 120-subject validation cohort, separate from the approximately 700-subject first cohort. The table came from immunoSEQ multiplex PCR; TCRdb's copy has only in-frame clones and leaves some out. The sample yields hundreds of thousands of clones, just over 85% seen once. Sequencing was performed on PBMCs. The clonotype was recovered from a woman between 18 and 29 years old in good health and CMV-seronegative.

CDR3 DNA: TGCGCCAGCAGCTTGGCCCCAGGGGGAATGAACACTGAAGCTTTCTTT. It codes for CASSLAPGGMNTEAFF. The rearrangement links TRBV5-1 to TRBJ1-1; 7 bases match TRBD1. Germline CDR1 reads SGHRS; CDR2 reads YFSETQ. This CDR3 has 16 amino acids. J gave up 0 bases and V 0 bases, and 5 bases lay outside the gene matches.